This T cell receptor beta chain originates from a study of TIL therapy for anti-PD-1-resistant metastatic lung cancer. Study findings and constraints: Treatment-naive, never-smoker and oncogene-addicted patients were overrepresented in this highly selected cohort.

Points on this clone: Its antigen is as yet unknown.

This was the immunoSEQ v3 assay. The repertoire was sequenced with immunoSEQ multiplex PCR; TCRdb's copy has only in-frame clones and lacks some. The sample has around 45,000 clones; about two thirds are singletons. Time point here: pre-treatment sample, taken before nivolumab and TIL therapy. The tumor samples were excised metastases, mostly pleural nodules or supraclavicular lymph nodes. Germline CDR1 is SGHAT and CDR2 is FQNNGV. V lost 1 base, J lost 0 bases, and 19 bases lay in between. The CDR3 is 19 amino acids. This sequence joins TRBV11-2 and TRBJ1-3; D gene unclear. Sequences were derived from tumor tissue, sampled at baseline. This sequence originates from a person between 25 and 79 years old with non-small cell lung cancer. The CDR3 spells CASSLVGPPDRFSGNTIYF. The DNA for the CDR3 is TGTGCCAGCAGCTTAGTAGGACCCCCCGATCGTTTCTCTGGAAACACCATATATTTT.